What follows describes a single T cell receptor beta chain. What it recognizes is unknown. The sample belongs to a study of T cells in Graves' hyperthyroidism and ophthalmopathy. The CDR3 spans 14 residues. Germline V gene lookup returns CDR1 DFQATT and CDR2 SNEGSKA (reference sequence). V shed 6 bases and J shed 6 bases, with 20 bases lying between them. Broader study findings: Prediction of ophthalmopathy progression came a median 6.5 months pre-onset.

TCR beta CDR3 sequences were amplified from RNA transcripts. During a first-round RT-PCR of the TCR CDR3, the HTBI primer set was used. TCRdb called the multiplex PCR reads again in MiXCR, with one record for every CDR3 protein. The profile covers fewer than 450,000 distinct CDR3 sequences, with approximately 17% appearing a single time and less than 45% taken by the ten largest. With duration under 3 months, ophthalmopathy was active: Clinical Activity Score at least 3, NOSPECS at least 4. The diagnoses drew upon clinical symptoms, serum thyroxine and TRAb, thyroid ultrasound and orbital computed tomography.

This TCR came from a young man with Graves' ophthalmopathy. The chain recombines TRBV20-1 with TRBJ1-2; D is perhaps TRBD1 (5 bases). Sequencing was carried out using blood. The CDR3 sequence: CSAPPGGREDGYTF. CDR3 sequence (DNA): TGCAGTGCACCCCCAGGTGGCAGGGAGGATGGCTACACCTTC.